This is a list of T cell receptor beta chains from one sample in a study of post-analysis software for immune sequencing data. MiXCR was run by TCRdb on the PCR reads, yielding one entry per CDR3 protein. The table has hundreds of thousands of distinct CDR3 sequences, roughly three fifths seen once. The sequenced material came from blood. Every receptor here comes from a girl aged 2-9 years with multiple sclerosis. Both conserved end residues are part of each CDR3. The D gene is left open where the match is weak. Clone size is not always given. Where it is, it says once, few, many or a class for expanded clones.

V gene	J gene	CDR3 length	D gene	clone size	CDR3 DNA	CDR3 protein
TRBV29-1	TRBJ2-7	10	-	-	TGCAGCGTTGGCGGGATCGAGCAGTACTTC	CSVGGIEQYF
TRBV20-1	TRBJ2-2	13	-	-	TGCAGTGCCAGGGGGGGCACCACCGGGGAGCTGTTTTTT	CSARGGTTGELFF
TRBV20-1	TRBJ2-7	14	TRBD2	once	TGCAGTGGCCTGGGGCTAGCGGGAGCGACCGAGCAGTACTTC	CSGLGLAGATEQYF
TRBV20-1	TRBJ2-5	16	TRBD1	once	TGCAGTGCTAGAGTCCGCGAGGGGGCTTACCAAGAGACCCAGTACTTC	CSARVREGAYQETQYF
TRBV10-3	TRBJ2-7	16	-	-	TGTGCCATCAGTGAGTCAGGAGGGGTCCTTGAGTACGAGCAGTACTTC	CAISESGGVLEYEQYF
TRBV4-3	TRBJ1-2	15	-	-	TGCGCCAGCAGCCAAGAAGCAGGGGTGGTCTATGGCTACACCTTC	CASSQEAGVVYGYTF
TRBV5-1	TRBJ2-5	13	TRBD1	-	TGCGCCAGCAGCGCTGGACAGGGCCCTACCCAGTACTTC	CASSAGQGPTQYF
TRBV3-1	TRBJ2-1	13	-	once	TGTGCCAGCAGCCAAGACCGTATCCGCAAGCAGTTCTTC	CASSQDRIRKQFF
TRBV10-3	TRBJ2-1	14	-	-	TGTGCCATCAGTGACGGGGACCACTCCTACGAGCAGTTCTTC	CAISDGDHSYEQFF
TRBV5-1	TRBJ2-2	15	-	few	TGCGCCAGCAGCGCTGGACAGCCGGGCACCGGGGAGCTGTTTTTT	CASSAGQPGTGELFF
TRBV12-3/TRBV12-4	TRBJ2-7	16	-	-	TGTGCCAGCAGTTTAGAAGTGGGGGGAGGCTCCTACGAGCAGTACTTC	CASSLEVGGGSYEQYF
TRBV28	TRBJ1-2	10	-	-	TGTGCCACCGGGTTTTATGGCTACACCTTC	CATGFYGYTF
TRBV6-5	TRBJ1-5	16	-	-	TGTGCCAGCAGTCCCCTTACCGGTACAGCGGGTCAGCCCCAGCATTTT	CASSPLTGTAGQPQHF
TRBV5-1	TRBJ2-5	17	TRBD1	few	TGCGCCAGCAGCTTCGCCATACCGACAGGGGGTGGAGAGACCCAGTACTTC	CASSFAIPTGGGETQYF
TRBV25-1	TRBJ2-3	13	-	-	TGTGCCAGCAGTGAATCCCGGAAAGGGGCGCAGTATTTT	CASSESRKGAQYF
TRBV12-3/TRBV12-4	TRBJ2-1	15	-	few	TGTGCCAGCAGTTCCCCGGAGCCTTTCGGCAATGAGCAGTTCTTC	CASSSPEPFGNEQFF
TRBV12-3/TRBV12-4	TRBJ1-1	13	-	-	TGTGCCACCGAGACAGAGTTGAACACTGAAGCTTTCTTT	CATETELNTEAFF
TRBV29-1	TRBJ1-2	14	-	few	TGCAGCGCCACAGACAGAACCTCTAACTATGGCTACACCTTC	CSATDRTSNYGYTF
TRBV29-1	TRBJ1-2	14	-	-	TGCAGCGTTGAAGTGAGTCAGGGGTTCTATGGCTACACCTTC	CSVEVSQGFYGYTF
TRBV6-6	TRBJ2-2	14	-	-	TGTGCCAGCAGCCCGGGTGCGGCCACCGGGGAGCTGTTTTTT	CASSPGAATGELFF
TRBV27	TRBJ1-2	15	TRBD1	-	TGTGCCAGCAGTTTAGGGACAGGGTCCTCTTATGGCCACACCTTC	CASSLGTGSSYGHTF
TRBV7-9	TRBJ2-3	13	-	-	TGTGCCAGCAGCTCACAGGGCCCTGATACGCAGTATTTT	CASSSQGPDTQYF